These T cell receptor beta chains were read from a single sample in a study of blood T cell repertoires in COVID-19. Only in-frame clones appear in the TCRdb table, and some are missing; sequencing was by immunoSEQ multiplex PCR. The sample includes over 200,000 clones, approximately 84% of them seen just once. The specimen sequenced was PBMCs or T cells enriched from blood (not recorded which). The receptors here all came from a man in his late teens or twenties who had recovered from COVID-19. Each CDR3 is given with its conserved first and last residue. The order of the fields is J gene, V gene, clone size, D gene, CDR3 protein, CDR3 DNA. D genes are given only for firm matches. A clone size is listed for some rows: how often the clone was seen (once, few, many), or a class if it is expanded.

j_gene: TRBJ1-1
v_gene: TRBV11-2
abundance: .
d_gene: .
CDR3aa: CASSPHGEMNTEAFF
CDR3nt: TGTGCCAGCAGCCCCCACGGGGAGATGAACACTGAAGCTTTCTTT

j_gene: TRBJ2-3
v_gene: TRBV9
abundance: few
d_gene: .
CDR3aa: CASSVGTRPDTQYF
CDR3nt: TGTGCCAGCAGCGTAGGGACTCGGCCAGATACGCAGTATTTT

j_gene: TRBJ2-5
v_gene: TRBV7-2
abundance: .
d_gene: .
CDR3aa: CASSATAYQETQYF
CDR3nt: TGTGCCAGCAGCGCGACAGCGTACCAAGAGACCCAGTACTTC

j_gene: TRBJ2-7
v_gene: TRBV2
abundance: few
d_gene: TRBD1
CDR3aa: CASSEVGTGGHEQYF
CDR3nt: TGTGCCAGCAGTGAAGTCGGGACAGGGGGCCACGAGCAGTACTTC

j_gene: TRBJ1-2
v_gene: TRBV3-1/TRBV3-2
abundance: .
d_gene: TRBD1
CDR3aa: CASSPGTGDGYTF
CDR3nt: TGTGCCAGCAGCCCCGGGACAGGGGATGGCTACACCTTC

j_gene: TRBJ2-6
v_gene: TRBV27
abundance: .
d_gene: .
CDR3aa: CASSIEGTGANVLTF
CDR3nt: TGTGCCAGCAGCATTGAGGGAACAGGGGCCAACGTCCTGACTTTC

j_gene: TRBJ1-3
v_gene: TRBV4-1
abundance: once
d_gene: TRBD1
CDR3aa: CASSQVSGTGHSGNTIYF
CDR3nt: TGCGCCAGCAGCCAAGTATCCGGGACAGGCCACTCTGGAAACACCATATATTTT

j_gene: TRBJ2-1
v_gene: TRBV10-3
abundance: .
d_gene: TRBD2
CDR3aa: CAISDGTSGSGAYNEQFF
CDR3nt: TGTGCCATCAGTGACGGGACTAGCGGGAGTGGAGCCTACAATGAGCAGTTCTTC

j_gene: TRBJ1-2
v_gene: TRBV5-6
abundance: .
d_gene: .
CDR3aa: CASSSRSSPRGYTF
CDR3nt: TGTGCCAGCAGCTCTCGGTCCTCTCCCCGTGGCTACACCTTC

j_gene: TRBJ2-5
v_gene: TRBV30
abundance: .
d_gene: .
CDR3aa: CAWSGSETRNWETQYF
CDR3nt: TGTGCCTGGAGTGGTTCTGAGACTAGGAATTGGGAGACCCAGTACTTC

j_gene: TRBJ2-2
v_gene: TRBV5-8
abundance: .
d_gene: .
CDR3aa: CASSLFIDLASGELFF
CDR3nt: TGTGCCAGCAGCTTGTTTATTGACCTAGCGTCCGGGGAGCTGTTTTTT

j_gene: TRBJ1-2
v_gene: TRBV5-4
abundance: .
d_gene: .
CDR3aa: CASSQDSYGYTF
CDR3nt: TGTGCCAGCAGCCAAGACAGCTATGGCTACACCTTC

j_gene: TRBJ1-1
v_gene: TRBV6-5
abundance: .
d_gene: TRBD1
CDR3aa: CASRGDQGANTEAFF
CDR3nt: TGTGCCAGCAGGGGAGACCAGGGGGCGAACACTGAAGCTTTCTTT

j_gene: TRBJ1-2
v_gene: TRBV7-9
abundance: .
d_gene: .
CDR3aa: CASRASAGAVHGYTF
CDR3nt: TGTGCCAGCAGGGCCTCGGCGGGGGCGGTCCATGGCTACACCTTC

j_gene: TRBJ1-1
v_gene: TRBV7-9
abundance: few
d_gene: .
CDR3aa: CASSLSQGYPTEAFF
CDR3nt: TGTGCCAGCAGCTTATCTCAGGGGTATCCCACTGAAGCTTTCTTT

j_gene: TRBJ2-2
v_gene: TRBV19
abundance: .
d_gene: .
CDR3aa: CASSIYLARPNTGELFF
CDR3nt: TGTGCCAGTAGTATCTACCTAGCGCGCCCGAACACCGGGGAGCTGTTTTTT

j_gene: TRBJ1-1
v_gene: TRBV2
abundance: .
d_gene: .
CDR3aa: CASTPGFGTEAFF
CDR3nt: TGTGCCAGCACCCCAGGGTTTGGCACTGAAGCTTTCTTT